Listed below are T cell receptor beta chains from one sample, sequenced in a study of T cell clones after liver transplantation. TCRdb's table, derived via immunoSEQ multiplex PCR, lists solely in-frame clones and lacks some. This table holds fewer than 25,000 clones, roughly 92% found once. The specimen was CD8+ T cells from blood, collected approximately 27 months after liver transplant. The receptors here all came from a human patient who received a liver transplant. Some of the T cells might come from the graft donor. Both conserved end residues are part of each CDR3. D genes are given only for firm matches. Clone size is stated in some rows and not others, as once, few, many or a class when expanded.

d_call: TRBD1
clone_size: .
v_call: TRBV6-6
j_call: TRBJ2-1
cdr3_aa: CASRDRGRFGEQFF
cdr3_nt: TGTGCCAGCAGAGACAGGGGTAGGTTTGGTGAGCAGTTCTTC

d_call: .
clone_size: .
v_call: TRBV5-4
j_call: TRBJ2-5
cdr3_aa: CASSLRGQETQYF
cdr3_nt: TGTGCCAGCAGCCTCAGGGGCCAGGAGACCCAGTACTTC

d_call: .
clone_size: .
v_call: TRBV21-1
j_call: TRBJ2-1
cdr3_aa: CASSPLGKGDQCEPYNEQFF
cdr3_nt: TGTGCCAGCAGCCCGTTGGGAAAGGGGGATCAGTGCGAGCCTTACAATGAGCAGTTCTTC

d_call: .
clone_size: .
v_call: TRBV7-6
j_call: TRBJ2-5
cdr3_aa: CASSPTGQETQYF
cdr3_nt: TGTGCCAGCAGCCCTACAGGGCAAGAGACCCAGTACTTC

d_call: .
clone_size: once
v_call: TRBV4-1
j_call: TRBJ2-7
cdr3_aa: CASSQTPANPAPTYEQYF
cdr3_nt: TGCGCCAGCAGCCAAACCCCAGCCAATCCAGCACCCACCTACGAGCAGTACTTC

d_call: .
clone_size: .
v_call: TRBV5-1
j_call: TRBJ2-3
cdr3_aa: CASSSGQSTDTQYF
cdr3_nt: TGCGCCAGCAGCTCAGGGCAGTCGACAGATACGCAGTATTTT

d_call: TRBD1
clone_size: .
v_call: TRBV6-1
j_call: TRBJ1-1
cdr3_aa: CASRDPRGQPEAFF
cdr3_nt: TGTGCCAGCAGGGATCCTCGGGGACAGCCGGAAGCTTTCTTT

d_call: TRBD2
clone_size: .
v_call: TRBV7-2
j_call: TRBJ2-3
cdr3_aa: CASSLGGRADTQYF
cdr3_nt: TGTGCCAGCAGCCTCGGCGGGAGGGCAGATACGCAGTATTTT

d_call: .
clone_size: .
v_call: TRBV9
j_call: TRBJ2-1
cdr3_aa: CASSVEGTLFDEQFF
cdr3_nt: TGTGCCAGCAGCGTAGAGGGGACATTGTTCGATGAGCAGTTCTTC

d_call: .
clone_size: .
v_call: TRBV6-5
j_call: TRBJ1-1
cdr3_aa: CASSYSAENTEAFF
cdr3_nt: TGTGCCAGCAGTTACTCGGCGGAGAACACTGAAGCTTTCTTT

d_call: TRBD2
clone_size: .
v_call: TRBV4-1
j_call: TRBJ2-7
cdr3_aa: CASSQHWGGNRENEQYF
cdr3_nt: TGCGCCAGCAGCCAACACTGGGGGGGGAATAGAGAAAACGAGCAGTACTTC

d_call: .
clone_size: .
v_call: TRBV25-1
j_call: TRBJ1-5
cdr3_aa: CASSAQGQPQHF
cdr3_nt: TGTGCCAGCAGTGCCCAGGGGCAGCCCCAGCATTTT

d_call: .
clone_size: .
v_call: TRBV19
j_call: TRBJ2-7
cdr3_aa: CASSMNQWGGNSYEQYF
cdr3_nt: TGTGCCAGTAGTATGAATCAATGGGGGGGCAACTCCTACGAGCAGTACTTC